Following are 26 T cell receptor beta chains from one sample sequenced in a study of cytomegalovirus exposure and HLA in healthy donors. A multiplex PCR was run with 60 Vbeta primers and 13 Jbeta primers. The method was immunoSEQ multiplex PCR; TCRdb's version includes in-frame clones alone and lacks a portion of them. The profile shows under 90,000 clones, 75% to 90% of them singletons. The material sequenced was PBMCs. All receptors come from a man aged 18 to 35 in good health and CMV-seronegative.

The genes are TRBV28 and TRBJ2-7, with D perhaps TRBD2 (6 bases). The CDR3 has 12 amino acids. V lost 8 bases, J lost 1 base, and 9 bases lay in between. CDR1 MDHEN and CDR2 SYDVKM come from the germline V gene. The CDR3 coding sequence is TGTGCCAGCCGCCGGGGGTCCTACGAGCAGTACTTC. Amino acids: CASRRGSYEQYF.

The V gene is TRBV2, the J gene TRBJ1-5; D is possibly TRBD1 (5 bases). CDR1 is SNHLY, CDR2 FYNNEI, per germline. With 6 bases removed from V and 7 bases from J, the gap between germline ends came to 19 bases. CDR3 size: 15 residues. The chain's CDR3 is CASSTGTHFGQPQHF. DNA of the CDR3: TGTGCCAGCAGCACCGGGACTCATTTCGGCCAGCCCCAGCATTTT. The variable domain in full, completed from reference TRBV2 and TRBJ1-5, reads EPEVTQTPSHQVTQMGQEVILRCVPISNHLYFYWYRQILGQKVEFLVSFYNNEISEKSEIFDDQFSVERPDGSNFTLKIRSTKLEDSAMYFCASSTGTHFGQPQHFGDGTRLSIL.

The chain links TRBV9 to TRBJ1-1, with D uncertain. The CDR3 totals 12 residues. Germline V gene data show CDR1 as SGDLS and CDR2 as YYNGEE. V lost 7 bases to trimming and J lost 3 bases, with 10 bases between them. This CDR3 is CASGTRYTEAFF. The CDR3 bases are TGTGCCAGCGGCACTAGGTACACTGAAGCTTTCTTT.

There are a few counts of this clone. The CDR3 sequence is CASSIVRLAGNNEQFF. The CDR3 region has the DNA TGTGCCAGTAGTATAGTGCGACTAGCGGGCAACAATGAGCAGTTCTTC. This chain uses TRBV19 with TRBJ2-1; 10 nucleotides agree with TRBD2. Germline CDR1 reads LNHDA; CDR2 reads SQIVND (reference sequence). CDR3 size: 16 residues. V lost 1 base and J lost 5; bases outside the gene matches: 5.

The chain employs TRBV6-5 and TRBJ1-4; no reliable D call. V gave up 6 bases and J gave up 8 bases, with 13 bases separating them. Germline loops: CDR1 MNHEY, CDR2 SVGAGI. The CDR3 contains 13 residues. This chain's CDR3 is CASSAQLGEKLFF. As DNA, the CDR3 is TGTGCCAGCAGCGCGCAGTTGGGCGAAAAACTGTTTTTT.

The chain links TRBV5-4 to TRBJ1-1, with 10 bases lining up with TRBD1. Trimming removed 3 bases from V and 3 bases from J; junction bases left unmatched: 2. The germline CDR1 and CDR2 sequences are SGHNT and YYREEE (reference sequence). The CDR3 spans 14 residues. This chain's CDR3 is CASSSDRGHTEAFF. CDR3 nucleotide sequence: TGTGCCAGCAGCTCAGACAGGGGGCACACTGAAGCTTTCTTT. Full variable domain (remainder filled in from reference TRBV5-4 and TRBJ1-1): ETGVTQSPTHLIKTRGQQVTLRCSSQSGHNTVSWYQQALGQGPQFIFQYYREEENGRGNFPPRFSGLQFPNYSSELNVNALELDDSALYLCASSSDRGHTEAFFGQGTRLTVV.

This CDR3 is CASSPGRNQPQHF. Written as DNA, the CDR3 is TGTGCCAGCTCACCCGGGAGGAACCAGCCCCAGCATTTT. The chain carries TRBV18 and TRBJ1-5; D is uncertain. V lost 3 bases and J lost 7, with 10 bases in between. This CDR3 spans 13 amino acids. Germline CDR1 and CDR2: KGHSH and LQKENI.

The V gene is TRBV6-1, the J gene TRBJ1-4; possible D gene TRBD1, 6 bases. The CDR3 runs 17 residues. The V gene lost 2 bases and the J gene lost 3 bases, with 16 bases spanning the gap. From germline, CDR1 is MNHNS and CDR2 SASEGT. CDR3 loop: CASSEPLTTGPNEKLFF. DNA of the CDR3: TGTGCCAGCAGTGAACCCCTAACGACAGGCCCTAATGAAAAACTGTTTTTT.

The genes are TRBV7-2 and TRBJ2-1; 12 bases fit TRBD2. CDR3 length: 17 residues. Unmatched junction bases numbered 6, after V lost 2 bases and J lost 4 bases. The germline V gene encodes CDR1 SGHTA and CDR2 FQGNSA. This CDR3 is CASSLSPGTSGYNEQFF. Here the CDR3 DNA reads TGTGCCAGCAGCTTATCCCCCGGGACTAGCGGGTACAATGAGCAGTTCTTC.

In its sample, this clone was seen once. The CDR3 bases are TGTGCCAGCTCACCGCCGAACAGGGGAGCCGGTGGAAACACCATATATTTT. Its protein is CASSPPNRGAGGNTIYF. The rearrangement uses TRBV18 and TRBJ1-3, with 7 bases lining up with TRBD1. CDR1 and CDR2 from the germline V gene are KGHSH and LQKENI. J was trimmed by 3 bases and V by 3 bases; bases with no gene match: 11. The CDR3 loop spans 17 amino acids.

This chain links TRBV2 with TRBJ2-3; a possible D gene is TRBD2 (5 bases). From germline, CDR1 is SNHLY and CDR2 FYNNEI. V was trimmed by 11 bases and J by 3 bases, leaving 15 bases between them. The CDR3 sequence is 13 residues long. This CDR3 is CAGELEATDTQYF. The CDR3 DNA is TGTGCCGGTGAACTAGAGGCAACAGATACGCAGTATTTT.

This chain links TRBV7-9 with TRBJ1-5, with TRBD1 matching over 9 bases. The trim removed 3 bases at V and 4 bases at J, leaving 1 base unmatched. CDR1 is SEHNR and CDR2 is FQNEAQ in the germline V gene (reference sequence). The CDR3 covers 14 residues. As DNA, the CDR3 is TGTGCCAGCAGCTTCGGACAGGGGAATCAGCCCCAGCATTTT. Amino acids: CASSFGQGNQPQHF. Drawing the rest from reference TRBV7-9 and TRBJ1-5, the complete variable domain is DTGVSQNPRHKITKRGQNVTFRCDPISEHNRLYWYRQTLGQGPEFLTYFQNEAQLEKSRLLSDRFSAERPKGSFSTLEIQRTEQGDSAMYLCASSFGQGNQPQHFGDGTRLSIL.

Here the CDR3 DNA reads TGCGCCAGCAGCCAAGCCAGACTCTACGAGCAGTACTTC. Translated, it gives CASSQARLYEQYF. J is TRBJ2-7 and V is TRBV4-3, with D uncertain. The ends were cut back, 1 base at V and 3 bases at J, with 7 bases in the middle. There are 13 residues in the CDR3. Germline V gives CDR1 LGHNA, CDR2 YSLEER.

This chain uses TRBV7-9 with TRBJ2-7, with 7 positions matching TRBD1. Trimming removed 4 bases from V and 4 bases from J; junction bases left unmatched: 4. Germline V lookup: CDR1 SEHNR, CDR2 FQNEAQ (reference sequence). There are 13 residues in the CDR3. The DNA of the CDR3 is TGTGCCAGCAGCTACAGGGGCAGGTACGAGCAGTACTTC. Protein product: CASSYRGRYEQYF.

The chain joins TRBV27 to TRBJ2-3; maybe TRBD2 (6 bases). The CDR3 totals 17 residues. V was trimmed by 1 base and J by 6 bases, leaving 20 bases between them. Germline V gives CDR1 MNHEY, CDR2 SMNVEV (reference sequence). CDR3 DNA sequence: TGTGCCAGCAGTTTATGGGGTAGCGGACAAATGACTGATACGCAGTATTTT. Amino acids: CASSLWGSGQMTDTQYF.

The rearrangement uses TRBV7-2 and TRBJ2-7; 10 bases line up with TRBD2. The CDR3 loop spans 16 amino acids. V lost 4 bases and J lost 4; bases outside the gene matches: 10. Germline V gene lookup returns CDR1 SGHTA and CDR2 FQGNSA. In DNA, the CDR3 is TGTGCCAGCAGCTGGCGACCTAGCGGGAGTGGGTACGAGCAGTACTTC. This sequence encodes CASSWRPSGSGYEQYF. The whole variable domain, filled in from reference TRBV7-2 and TRBJ2-7, reads GAGVSQSPSNKVTEKGKDVELRCDPISGHTALYWYRQSLGQGLEFLIYFQGNSAPDKSGLPSDRFSAERTGGSVSTLTIQRTQQEDSAVYLCASSWRPSGSGYEQYFGPGTRLTVT.

The CDR3 loop reads CASSQATLGGREQYF. As DNA, the CDR3 is TGCGCCAGCAGCCAAGCTACCTTGGGGGGAAGGGAGCAGTATTTT. This chain uses TRBV4-3 with TRBJ2-3; D is perhaps TRBD2 (6 bases). The CDR3 loop spans 15 amino acids. V shed 1 base and J shed 11 bases, with 19 bases lying between them. Germline CDR1 reads LGHNA; CDR2 reads YSLEER.

The table lists this clone with a count of one. The rearrangement links TRBV6-1 to TRBJ1-5; D not resolved. The length of the CDR3 is 12 residues. Germline V gene data show CDR1 as MNHNS and CDR2 as SASEGT. V was pared by 2 bases and J by 10 bases, with 9 bases between. The chain's CDR3 is CASSELESPQHF. The CDR3 DNA is TGTGCCAGCAGTGAATTGGAGAGTCCCCAGCATTTT.

This clone appeared a few times. The chain joins TRBV11-1 to TRBJ2-7; D is undetermined. CDR1 is SGHAT and CDR2 is FQDESV in the germline V gene (reference sequence). Trimming pared 4 bases from V and 6 bases from J, leaving 16 bases between. This CDR3 is 14 amino acids long. The CDR3, as DNA: TGTGCCAGCAGCTATACAACCCGAGGCGTCGAGCAGTACTTC. Its protein product is CASSYTTRGVEQYF.

The gene calls are TRBV27 and TRBJ2-5; 7 bases map to TRBD1. TRBJ2-7 explains the end of the DNA better; the J call may be wrong. The CDR3 length is 16 residues. Per the germline V gene, CDR1 is MNHEY and CDR2 is SMNVEV (reference sequence). The CDR3 spells CASQDRTPPDHYEQYF. Written as DNA, the CDR3 is TGTGCCAGCCAGGACAGGACCCCGCCCGACCACTACGAGCAGTACTTC.

J is TRBJ1-2 and V is TRBV5-1, with 7 bases aligning to TRBD1. CDR1 and CDR2 (germline): SGHRS, YFSETQ. The CDR3 is 14 amino acids. Trimming at V came to 3 bases and at J to 3 bases, leaving 5 bases not matched to a gene. CDR3: CASSSQGQHYGYTF. The CDR3 region has the DNA TGCGCCAGCAGCTCCCAGGGACAGCACTATGGCTACACCTTC.

The V and J genes are TRBV4-3 and TRBJ2-1, with 12 bases fitting TRBD1. The V gene end was trimmed by 1 base and the J gene end by 9 bases; junction bases not matched to a gene: 7. This CDR3 comprises 16 residues. Germline CDR1 is LGHNA and CDR2 is YSLEER. The CDR3 protein is CASSQVVGTGGGEQFF. For the CDR3, the DNA is TGCGCCAGCAGCCAAGTGGTAGGGACAGGGGGCGGTGAGCAGTTCTTC.

Points on this clone: The sample contains more than one DNA sequence encoding this CDR3. The chain has TRBV6-4 and TRBJ2-3, with D maybe TRBD1 (6 bases). This CDR3 is built from 13 residues. The germline V gene encodes CDR1 MRHNA and CDR2 SNTAGT. V was clipped by 0 bases and J by 6 bases, with 7 bases between them. The CDR3 sequence is CASSDSRGDTQYF. CDR3 bases: TGTGCCAGCAGTGACTCGAGGGGGGATACGCAGTATTTT.

This chain joins TRBV19 and TRBJ2-1; D not resolved. Trimming removed 3 bases from V and 8 bases from J, with 11 bases in between. This CDR3 contains 13 residues. CDR1 LNHDA and CDR2 SQIVND come from the germline V gene (reference sequence). CDR3 residues: CASSISPSYEQFF. The CDR3 DNA sequence: TGTGCCAGTAGTATTAGTCCCTCCTATGAGCAGTTCTTC.

This chain connects TRBV7-8 to TRBJ1-4, with 9 bases fitting TRBD1. The CDR3 runs 15 residues. J was trimmed by 7 bases and V by 2 bases; bases with no gene match: 5. Germline V CDR1 and CDR2: SGHVS, FQNEAQ. The CDR3 sequence: CASSLNRGRGEKLFF. The CDR3 nucleotides read TGTGCCAGCAGCTTAAACAGGGGGCGGGGTGAAAAACTGTTTTTT.

This clone was counted once. The chain recombines TRBV27 with TRBJ2-1; 12 bases agree with TRBD2. The CDR3 is made up of 17 amino acids. With V trimmed by 7 bases and J by 4 bases, 11 bases remained unmatched. Per the germline V gene, CDR1 is MNHEY and CDR2 is SMNVEV (reference sequence). CDR3 sequence: CASIRSGTSGLYNEQFF. The CDR3 DNA follows: TGTGCCAGCATACGCTCAGGGACTAGCGGGCTATACAATGAGCAGTTCTTC.